This TCR beta chain was sequenced in a study of read filtering for tumor transcriptome and immune sequencing. Turning to the study itself: After DNase treatment, RNA was made into whole-transcriptome libraries. TCR-mapped reads were about 3.5 to 11 million with IR-seq versus about 85 to 1,300 with RNA-seq. Points from the study as a whole: Around 82% of IR-seq clonotypes had a single read, yet these held roughly 3.7% of reads.

V was pared by 4 bases and J by 3 bases, with 7 bases of the junction left unmatched. The CDR3 length is 16 residues. Germline V gives CDR1 MNHEY, CDR2 SVGEGT. This clonotype has just one count. What it binds is unknown. This sequence is one base from a far larger clone and is likely a read error. At the time of active disease, bone marrow was collected from every patient. From about 400 ng of RNA, a library with molecular barcoded alpha/delta and beta/gamma adaptors was made. In TCRdb, the reads were re-called with MiXCR into one record per CDR3 protein. In the table there are 20,000 to 25,000 distinct CDR3 sequences, roughly an eighth of which are singletons.

The sample was a population of CD138-negative cells sorted from bone marrow. The chain employs TRBV6-2 or TRBV6-3 and TRBJ2-1; the match to TRBD2 covers 9 bases. The sequence derives from a donor aged 40 or older with multiple myeloma. CDR3 protein: CASSSPSGVVYNEQFF. The CDR3 DNA is TGTGCCAGCAGTTCTCCTAGCGGGGTAGTCTACAATGAGCAGTTCTTC.